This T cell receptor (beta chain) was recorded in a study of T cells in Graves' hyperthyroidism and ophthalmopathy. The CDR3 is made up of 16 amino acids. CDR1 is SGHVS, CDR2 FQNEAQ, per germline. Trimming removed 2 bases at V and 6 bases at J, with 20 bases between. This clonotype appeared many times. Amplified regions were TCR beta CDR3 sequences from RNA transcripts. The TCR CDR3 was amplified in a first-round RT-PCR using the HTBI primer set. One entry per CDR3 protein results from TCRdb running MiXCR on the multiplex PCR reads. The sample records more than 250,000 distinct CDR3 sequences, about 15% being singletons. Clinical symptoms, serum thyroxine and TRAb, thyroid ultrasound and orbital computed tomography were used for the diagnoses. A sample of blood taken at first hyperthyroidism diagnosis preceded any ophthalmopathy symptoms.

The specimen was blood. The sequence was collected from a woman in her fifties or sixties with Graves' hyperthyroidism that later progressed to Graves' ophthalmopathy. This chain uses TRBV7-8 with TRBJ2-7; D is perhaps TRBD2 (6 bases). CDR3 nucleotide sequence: TGTGCCAGCAGCTTACTGGGGGGAGCGGCAGGAGGCGAGCAGTACTTC. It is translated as CASSLLGGAAGGEQYF. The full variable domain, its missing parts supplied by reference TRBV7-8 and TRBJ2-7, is GAGVSQSPRYKVAKRGQDVALRCDPISGHVSLFWYQQALGQGPEFLTYFQNEAQLDKSGLPSDRFFAERPEGSVSTLKIQRTQQEDSAVYLCASSLLGGAAGGEQYFGPGTRLTVT.